This T cell receptor beta chain was profiled in a study of neurological immune-mediated disorders. As for the cDNA, it was generated by 5'RACE with 10-nucleotide random UMIs. TCRdb re-called the 5' RACE reads through MiXCR, storing one row per CDR3 protein. The sample yields 25,000 to 35,000 distinct CDR3 sequences, 15% seen once. Libraries used 2 million unsorted PBMCs kept frozen in RNAlater. Germline lookup yields CDR1 SGHKS and CDR2 YYEKEE (reference sequence). There are 15 residues in the CDR3. The V gene lost 4 bases and the J gene lost 6 bases, with 18 bases spanning the gap. About this clonotype: The target antigen is unknown.

The study, taken as a whole, reports: Multiple sclerosis, the disease with the least TCR clonal expansion, fell below healthy controls, whereas HTLV-1-associated myelopathy showed the most. The absence of any CDR3 amino acid sequence shared by expanded clones across subjects suggests that repertoires were private in all groups.

Sequenced sample: PBMCs. This chain connects TRBV5-5 to TRBJ2-3; no clear D gene. This receptor was identified in a man between 65 and 85 years old in good health. CDR3 protein: CASSPLSIRADTQYF. The CDR3 DNA follows: TGTGCCAGCAGCCCCCTCTCTATTAGGGCGGATACGCAGTATTTT.